One sample yielded the 4 T cell receptor beta chains listed below, sequenced in a study of blood T cell repertoires in COVID-19. The assay was immunoSEQ multiplex PCR, and TCRdb's table has in-frame clones only and misses some. This table has 200,000 to 250,000 clones, approximately 90% appearing once. Sequenced: peripheral blood. The receptors were gathered from a middle-aged woman with acute or convalescent COVID-19.

The chain joins TRBV6-5 to TRBJ1-2, with 9 bases lining up with TRBD1. The CDR3 runs 16 residues. The V segment lost 2 bases and the J segment 0 bases; nucleotides outside the gene matches: 4. CDR1 is MNHEY and CDR2 is SVGAGI in the germline V gene. The CDR3 sequence: CASSYDRGVTNYGYTF. CDR3 nucleotides: TGTGCCAGCAGTTACGACAGGGGGGTGACTAACTATGGCTACACCTTC.

The chain carries TRBV15 and TRBJ1-5; D may be TRBD1 (6 bases). The CDR3 extends over 20 amino acids. Germline values: CDR1 LNHNV, CDR2 YYDKDF (reference sequence). Deletions cut 0 bases from V and 1 base from J, with 22 bases between. Written as DNA, the CDR3 is TGTGCCACCAGCAGAGATTTAGACTTGACAGGTTATAGAAGCAATCAGCCCCAGCATTTT. It codes for CATSRDLDLTGYRSNQPQHF.

The J gene is TRBJ1-1, the V gene TRBV27, with D hard to call. The CDR3 covers 13 residues. Trimming took 6 bases from V and 3 from J, leaving 11 bases between them. CDR1 and CDR2 (germline): MNHEY, SMNVEV (reference sequence). CDR3 loop: CASSWREHTEAFF. As DNA, the CDR3 is TGTGCCAGCAGCTGGCGGGAGCACACTGAAGCTTTCTTT.

The genes are TRBV6-1 and TRBJ2-1, with 7 bases that match TRBD2. J was trimmed by 6 bases and V by 0 bases; bases with no gene match: 5. Germline CDR1 MNHNS, CDR2 SASEGT. CDR3 length: 15 residues. The CDR3 protein is CASSEAGGGGNEQFF. DNA of the CDR3: TGTGCCAGCAGTGAAGCGGGGGGGGGAGGCAATGAGCAGTTCTTC.